Here is one TCR beta chain with its context. This entry is derived from a study of blood T cell repertoires in COVID-19. Trimming removed 5 bases at V and 0 bases at J, with 14 bases between. This CDR3 has 15 amino acids. Germline values: CDR1 MNHEY, CDR2 SMNVEV (reference sequence). The data were produced by immunoSEQ multiplex PCR, yet TCRdb's version contains in-frame clones alone and is incomplete. The table lists 100,000 or so clones, approximately 91% of them singletons, with roughly a sixth in the top ten. The TCR originated in a man aged 45-65 years with acute or convalescent COVID-19. Material for sequencing was peripheral blood. This chain uses TRBV27 with TRBJ2-7, with a possible D match to TRBD2 (6 bases). The CDR3 DNA sequence: TGTGCCAGCAGTCCCCTGGAGGGCCACTCCTACGAGCAGTACTTC. Its translation is CASSPLEGHSYEQYF.